These 9 T cell receptor beta chains were sequenced from one sample in a study of post-analysis software for immune sequencing data. The study, taken as a whole, reports: Five or six TRBV segments were significantly more frequent in patients than in controls. TRBV5-6, TRBV5-1 and TRBV20-1 were among these segments.

No antigen is known for these receptors. Unique molecular identifiers had been added to the TCR beta cDNA libraries. A single record per CDR3 protein comes from TCRdb applying MiXCR to the PCR reads. The data show about 460,000 distinct CDR3 sequences, roughly 45% seen once. The sample taken for sequencing was blood. These receptors were collected from a girl aged 5 to 17 with multiple sclerosis.

This clonotype was observed a few times. The V and J genes are TRBV4-1 and TRBJ2-7, with no clear D. The germline CDR1 and CDR2 sequences are MGHRA and YSYEKL. V was trimmed by 4 bases and J by 1 base, leaving 11 bases between them. The CDR3 consists of 14 residues. The CDR3 loop reads CASSLSGPSYEQYF. As DNA, the CDR3 is TGCGCCAGCAGCCTCTCCGGGCCTTCCTACGAGCAGTACTTC.

This clonotype was found a few times. The chain carries TRBV9 and TRBJ2-2; weak D call: TRBD1 (6 bases). Trimming took off 4 bases at V and 1 base at J, with 11 bases between the two ends. The CDR3 has 15 amino acids. Germline CDR1 is SGDLS and CDR2 is YYNGEE. CDR3 nucleotide sequence: TGTGCCAGCAGCCCACCGGGACAGAACACCGGGGAGCTGTTTTTT. It specifies CASSPPGQNTGELFF.

This clonotype was observed a handful of times. V gene TRBV20-1 combines with J gene TRBJ1-5; a weak D match, TRBD1 (6 bases). The germline V and J ends were trimmed by 6 bases and 3 bases, with 12 bases remaining between them. The CDR3 sequence is 13 residues long. The germline V gene has CDR1 DFQATT and CDR2 SNEGSKA (reference sequence). The CDR3 loop reads CSAGGRLNQPQHF. The CDR3 nucleotides read TGCAGTGCGGGGGGCAGACTCAATCAGCCCCAGCATTTT.

The table lists this clonotype with a few counts. The chain employs TRBV29-1 and TRBJ2-5, with D perhaps TRBD1 (6 bases). This CDR3 is built from 13 residues. Germline values: CDR1 SQVTM, CDR2 ANQGSEA. Trimming removed 7 bases at V and 0 bases at J, with 12 bases between. Here the CDR3 DNA reads TGCAGCGCCGTCCCAGGGGACCAAGAGACCCAGTACTTC. It is translated as CSAVPGDQETQYF.

This rearrangement joins TRBV11-2 to TRBJ2-7; D may be TRBD2 (6 bases). The end of the DNA fits TRBJ2-5 better, so the J call may be wrong. The germline V gene encodes CDR1 SGHAT and CDR2 FQNNGV. The CDR3 totals 12 residues. CDR3 sequence reads: CASSSSAETQYF. The CDR3 DNA reads TGTGCCAGCAGCTCTAGCGCAGAGACCCAGTACTTC.

The rearrangement links TRBV10-3 to TRBJ1-1; 7 bases agree with TRBD1. The CDR3 length is 15 residues. With V trimmed by 5 bases and J by 4 bases, 10 bases remained unmatched. Germline V gene lookup returns CDR1 ENHRY and CDR2 SYGVKD. The CDR3 DNA reads as TGTGCCATCAGTTTTGGGACAGAGGGGACCACTGAAGCTTTCTTT. Its translation is CAISFGTEGTTEAFF.

V usage is TRBV7-3 and J usage is TRBJ2-1, with 9 bases lining up with TRBD2. The length of the CDR3 is 15 residues. CDR1 and CDR2 (germline): SGHTA, FQGTGA. V lost 6 bases, J lost 5 bases, and 8 bases stayed unmatched. CDR3 loop: CASSKLAGANNEQFF. The CDR3 DNA sequence: TGTGCCAGCAGTAAATTAGCGGGAGCCAACAATGAGCAGTTCTTC.

The V gene is TRBV28, the J gene TRBJ2-5; D perhaps matches TRBD1 (5 bases). V was clipped by 4 bases and J by 5 bases, with 14 bases between them. Germline CDR1 and CDR2: MDHEN and SYDVKM. This CDR3 comprises 14 residues. CDR3 sequence reads: CASSSRQLGETQYF. DNA for the CDR3: TGTGCCAGCAGTTCGCGACAGCTAGGGGAGACCCAGTACTTC.

The chain links TRBV28 to TRBJ2-3; TRBD1 is a possible D gene (6 bases). Germline CDR1 is MDHEN and CDR2 is SYDVKM. The CDR3 is 16 residues long. V gave up 6 bases and J gave up 1 base, with 17 bases separating them. The CDR3: CASSPTRDIGTDTQYF. In DNA form, the CDR3 reads TGTGCCAGCAGCCCTACTCGGGACATAGGCACAGATACGCAGTATTTT.